This T cell receptor (beta chain) was sequenced in a study of T-cell reconstitution after alpha-beta-depleted transplantation in children. TCRbeta library construction was performed incorporating unique molecular identifiers. TCRdb itself ran the PCR reads through MiXCR, one entry per CDR3 protein. The sample gives fewer than 1 million distinct CDR3 sequences, 16% of which show up once; approximately 5% is in the top ten. The length of the CDR3 is 14 residues. V gave up 2 bases and J gave up 6 bases, with 10 bases separating them. The sample holds many counts of this clonotype. The material sequenced was PBMCs, mostly from graft donor cells, taken 360 days after TCRalphabeta/CD19-depleted stem cell transplant. This chain connects TRBV12-3 or TRBV12-4 to TRBJ2-2; D unresolved. The origin of this receptor is a male patient aged 10 to 17 who had a stem cell transplant for acute lymphoblastic leukemia, so the T cells may come from the graft donor. The CDR3 coding sequence is TGTGCCAGCAGTTTAAGTTTAGCACCCGGGGAGCTGTTTTTT. Residues: CASSLSLAPGELFF.